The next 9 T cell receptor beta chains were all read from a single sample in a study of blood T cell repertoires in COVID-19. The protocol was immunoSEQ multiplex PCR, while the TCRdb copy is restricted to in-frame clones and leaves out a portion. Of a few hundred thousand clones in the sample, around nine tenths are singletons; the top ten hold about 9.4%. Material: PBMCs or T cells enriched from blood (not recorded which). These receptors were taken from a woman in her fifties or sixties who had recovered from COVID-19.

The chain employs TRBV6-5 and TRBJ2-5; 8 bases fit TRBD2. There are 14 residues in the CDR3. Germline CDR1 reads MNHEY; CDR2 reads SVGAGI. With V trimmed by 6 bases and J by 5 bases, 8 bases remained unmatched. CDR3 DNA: TGTGCCAGCAGCCAAGGGACTAGTCTTGAGACCCAGTACTTC. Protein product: CASSQGTSLETQYF.

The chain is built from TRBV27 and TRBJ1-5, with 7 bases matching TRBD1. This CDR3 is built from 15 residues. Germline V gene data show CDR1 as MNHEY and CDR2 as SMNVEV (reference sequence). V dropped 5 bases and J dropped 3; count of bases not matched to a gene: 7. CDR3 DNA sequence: TGTGCCAGCAGTCCAACCGGGACAGTCAATCAGCCCCAGCATTTT. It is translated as CASSPTGTVNQPQHF.

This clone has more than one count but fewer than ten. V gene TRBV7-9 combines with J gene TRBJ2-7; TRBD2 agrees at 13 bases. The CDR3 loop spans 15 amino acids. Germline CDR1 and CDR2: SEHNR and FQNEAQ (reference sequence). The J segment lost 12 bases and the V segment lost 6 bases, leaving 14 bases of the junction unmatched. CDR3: CASSFLTGTSGVWYF. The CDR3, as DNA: TGTGCCAGCAGTTTTCTGACCGGGACTAGCGGGGTCTGGTACTTC.

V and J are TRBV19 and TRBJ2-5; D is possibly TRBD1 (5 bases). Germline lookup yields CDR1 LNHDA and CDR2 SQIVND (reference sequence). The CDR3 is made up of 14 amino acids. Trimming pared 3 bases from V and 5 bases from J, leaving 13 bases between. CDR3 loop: CASSIQGFEETQYF. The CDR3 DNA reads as TGTGCCAGTAGTATCCAGGGCTTCGAGGAGACCCAGTACTTC.

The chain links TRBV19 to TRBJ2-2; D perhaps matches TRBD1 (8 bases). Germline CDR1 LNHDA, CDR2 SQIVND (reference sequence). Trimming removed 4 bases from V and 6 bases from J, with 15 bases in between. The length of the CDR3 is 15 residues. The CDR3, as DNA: TGTGCCAGTAGTACCCGACAGGGGAGGGCCGGGGAGCTGTTTTTT. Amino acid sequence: CASSTRQGRAGELFF.

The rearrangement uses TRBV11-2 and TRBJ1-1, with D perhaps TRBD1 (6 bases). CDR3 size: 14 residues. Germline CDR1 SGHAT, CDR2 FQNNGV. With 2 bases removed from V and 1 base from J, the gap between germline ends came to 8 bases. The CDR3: CASSLQGKNTEAFF. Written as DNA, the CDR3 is TGTGCCAGCAGCTTACAGGGGAAGAACACTGAAGCTTTCTTT.

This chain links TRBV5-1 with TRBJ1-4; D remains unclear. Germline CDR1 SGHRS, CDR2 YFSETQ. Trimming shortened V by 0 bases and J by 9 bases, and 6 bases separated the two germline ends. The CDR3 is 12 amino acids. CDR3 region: CASSLDNQKLFF. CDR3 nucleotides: TGCGCCAGCAGCTTGGACAATCAAAAACTGTTTTTT. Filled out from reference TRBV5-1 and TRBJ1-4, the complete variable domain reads KAGVTQTPRYLIKTRGQQVTLSCSPISGHRSVSWYQQTPGQGLQFLFEYFSETQRNKGNFPGRFSGRQFSNSRSEMNVSTLELGDSALYLCASSLDNQKLFFGSGTQLSVL.

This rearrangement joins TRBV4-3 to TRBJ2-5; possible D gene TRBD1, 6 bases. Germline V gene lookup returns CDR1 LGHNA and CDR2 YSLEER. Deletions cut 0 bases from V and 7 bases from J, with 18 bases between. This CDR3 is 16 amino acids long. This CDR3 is CASSQDRLGAGGTQYF. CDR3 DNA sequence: TGCGCCAGCAGCCAAGACAGGTTGGGGGCGGGCGGGACCCAGTACTTC.

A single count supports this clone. As DNA, the CDR3 is TGCGCCAGCAGCTCAGCGGGGGGCCCCCCCACCGGGGAGCTGTTTTTT. This encodes CASSSAGGPPTGELFF. V usage is TRBV5-1 and J usage is TRBJ2-2, with 9 bases fitting TRBD2. Germline V gives CDR1 SGHRS, CDR2 YFSETQ. V gave up 3 bases and J gave up 4 bases; unmatched junction bases: 7. The CDR3 sequence is 16 residues long.